Listed below are T cell receptor beta chains from one sample, sequenced in a study of control samples from healthy donors and cancer patients. Profiled with immunoSEQ multiplex PCR; TCRdb holds only in-frame clones, not every one. The sample contains about 150,000 clones, around 88% of which appear only once. Source material: blood. The receptors shown here come from a man younger than 30 in good health. Each CDR3 is given with its conserved first and last residue. The order of the fields is V gene, J gene, clone size, D gene, CDR3 protein, CDR3 DNA. A D gene is named only where the DNA matches it firmly. Clone size is not always given. Where it is, it says once, few, many or a class for expanded clones.

>TRBV7-2|TRBJ1-5|NA|NA
CASSAGPISNQPQHF
TGTGCCAGCAGCGCGGGACCGATTAGCAATCAGCCCCAGCATTTT
>TRBV5-8|TRBJ1-2|NA|NA
CASSSNVPLGYTF
TGTGCCAGCAGCTCTAACGTTCCTTTGGGCTACACCTTC
>TRBV30|TRBJ1-1|NA|TRBD1
CAGDRRMNTEAFF
TGTGCCGGGGACAGGCGCATGAACACTGAAGCTTTCTTT
>TRBV2|TRBJ2-7|few|NA
CASSGRVGYEQYF
TGTGCCAGCAGTGGCAGGGTAGGGTACGAGCAGTACTTC
>TRBV24-1|TRBJ2-1|once|NA
CATSDPTGSSAGSEQFF
TGTGCCACCAGTGATCCAACAGGTTCCTCGGCCGGGAGTGAGCAGTTCTTC
>TRBV11-3|TRBJ2-7|few|NA
CASSLGRNHEQYF
TGTGCCAGCAGCTTAGGCAGGAATCACGAGCAGTACTTC
>TRBV20-1|TRBJ2-3|NA|TRBD2
CSASTPGLAGGPGDTQYF
TGCAGTGCTAGTACGCCGGGACTAGCGGGGGGGCCGGGAGATACGCAGTATTTT
>TRBV2|TRBJ1-5|once|NA
CASSDTINQPQHF
TGTGCCAGCAGTGACACAATCAATCAGCCCCAGCATTTT
>TRBV5-1|TRBJ2-7|NA|NA
CASSPSGHRYEQYF
TGCGCCAGCAGCCCGTCAGGACACCGCTACGAGCAGTACTTC
>TRBV5-6|TRBJ2-2|NA|TRBD1
CASSLSGGGPGELFF
TGTGCCAGCAGCTTGTCAGGGGGCGGCCCCGGGGAGCTGTTTTTT
>TRBV10-3|TRBJ1-3|NA|NA
CAISVGGGDGNTIYF
TGTGCCATCAGTGTGGGGGGGGGCGACGGAAACACCATATATTTT
>TRBV28|TRBJ1-1|NA|NA
CASSLSGGPEAFF
TGTGCCAGCAGTTTATCCGGGGGTCCTGAAGCTTTCTTT
>TRBV2|TRBJ1-3|NA|NA
CASKPLGTTGNTIYF
TGTGCCAGCAAACCCTTGGGGACTACTGGAAACACCATATATTTT
>TRBV2|TRBJ1-1|once|TRBD1
CASTDRGNTEAFF
TGTGCCAGCACCGACAGGGGGAACACTGAAGCTTTCTTT
>TRBV12-3/TRBV12-4|TRBJ2-1|NA|NA
CASTLGGNEQFF
TGTGCCAGCACCTTAGGGGGCAATGAGCAGTTCTTC
>TRBV19|TRBJ1-5|NA|NA
CASSIEAERRDQPQHF
TGTGCCAGTAGTATAGAGGCGGAGAGAAGGGATCAGCCCCAGCATTTT
>TRBV30|TRBJ1-2|NA|TRBD1
CAWSDTGVPRYGYTF
TGTGCCTGGAGTGATACAGGGGTCCCTAGGTATGGCTACACCTTC
>TRBV7-3|TRBJ1-6|NA|NA
CASSLSAGENSPLHF
TGTGCCAGCAGCTTAAGTGCAGGGGAAAATTCACCCCTCCACTTT
>TRBV7-3|TRBJ2-3|NA|NA
CASSLVPRPDTQYF
TGTGCCAGCAGCTTAGTGCCTCGACCAGATACGCAGTATTTT
>TRBV7-6|TRBJ1-5|NA|NA
CASSPVPGQPQHF
TGTGCCAGCAGCCCCGTTCCGGGTCAGCCCCAGCATTTT
>TRBV30|TRBJ2-7|few|NA
CAPDWVGEQYF
TGTGCCCCCGACTGGGTCGGCGAGCAGTACTTC
>TRBV5-5|TRBJ1-6|once|NA
CASSLATAPSNSPLHF
TGTGCCAGCAGCTTGGCTACAGCGCCTAGTAATTCACCCCTCCACTTT
>TRBV27|TRBJ2-3|NA|TRBD2
CASSTYPSGVRGGTDTQYF
TGTGCCAGCAGTACATATCCTAGCGGGGTCCGCGGGGGCACAGATACGCAGTATTTT
>TRBV5-6|TRBJ2-5|NA|NA
CASLTGNQETQYF
TGTGCTTCCCTTACAGGGAACCAAGAGACCCAGTACTTC
>TRBV6-2/TRBV6-3|TRBJ2-1|once|TRBD2
CASSPGRVQFF
TGTGCCAGCAGCCCGGGGAGGGTGCAGTTCTTC
>TRBV6-7|TRBJ2-2|few|TRBD2
CASNSSGGAGELFF
TGTGCCAGCAATAGCAGTGGGGGGGCCGGGGAGCTGTTTTTT
>TRBV28|TRBJ1-5|once|NA
CASSLGGARDQPQHF
TGTGCCAGCAGTCTCGGGGGGGCGCGGGATCAGCCCCAGCATTTT
>TRBV5-4|TRBJ2-2|few|NA
CASSSTRGGELFF
TGTGCCAGCAGCTCAACGAGGGGCGGGGAGCTGTTTTTT
>TRBV7-6|TRBJ2-2|NA|NA
CASSSTPWGTGELFF
TGTGCCAGCAGCTCCACCCCGTGGGGCACCGGGGAGCTGTTTTTT
>TRBV29-1|TRBJ1-2|NA|TRBD1
CSVKGGANGYTF
TGCAGCGTTAAAGGGGGCGCAAATGGCTACACCTTC
>TRBV4-1|TRBJ2-7|few|NA
CASSQVHGSSYEQYF
TGCGCCAGCAGCCAAGTACATGGGTCCTCCTACGAGCAGTACTTC
>TRBV7-8|TRBJ1-5|NA|NA
CASSPLSGINQPQHF
TGTGCCAGCAGCCCACTGTCAGGGATAAATCAGCCCCAGCATTTT
>TRBV5-8|TRBJ1-1|once|NA
CASSRLRGTEAFF
TGTGCCAGCAGCCGGTTGAGGGGGACTGAAGCTTTCTTT
>TRBV5-5|TRBJ1-2|NA|NA
CASSLVGREEYGYTF
TGTGCCAGCAGCTTGGTCGGCAGGGAGGAGTATGGCTACACCTTC
>TRBV4-3|TRBJ2-5|NA|NA
CASSHARGAGETQYF
TGCGCCAGCAGCCACGCCAGGGGGGCGGGAGAGACCCAGTACTTC
>TRBV5-8|TRBJ2-5|NA|TRBD2
CASSLSGGGETQYF
TGTGCCAGCAGCTTAAGCGGGGGGGGAGAGACCCAGTACTTC
>TRBV9|TRBJ2-1|NA|NA
CASSPLAGKSYNEQFF
TGTGCCAGCAGCCCTTTGGCGGGGAAATCCTACAATGAGCAGTTCTTC
>TRBV6-4|TRBJ2-3|NA|NA
CASSPGDTDTQYF
TGTGCCAGCAGTCCCGGGGACACAGATACGCAGTATTTT
>TRBV7-9|TRBJ2-7|NA|TRBD1
CASSLDRGPYEQYF
TGTGCCAGCAGCTTAGACAGGGGGCCATACGAGCAGTACTTC
>TRBV9|TRBJ2-4|NA|NA
CASSGRDGQYF
TGTGCCAGCAGCGGCCGGGACGGTCAGTACTTC
>TRBV30|TRBJ1-3|NA|NA
CAWIKGSGNTIYF
TGTGCCTGGATTAAAGGGTCCGGAAACACCATATATTTT
>TRBV6-5|TRBJ2-7|NA|NA
CASSYTVGLEQYF
TGTGCCAGCAGTTACACTGTCGGGCTCGAGCAGTACTTC
>TRBV6-5|TRBJ1-2|NA|NA
CASRPRGENYGYTF
TGTGCCAGCAGACCAAGGGGGGAGAACTATGGCTACACCTTC
>TRBV5-4|TRBJ2-2|NA|TRBD1
CASSRDRENTGELFF
TGTGCCAGCAGCCGGGACAGAGAGAACACCGGGGAGCTGTTTTTT
>TRBV6-2/TRBV6-3|TRBJ2-4|NA|NA
CASSLGLSVQYF
TGTGCCAGCAGTCTGGGCCTGTCCGTTCAGTACTTC
>TRBV12-3/TRBV12-4|TRBJ1-6|NA|NA
CASSSTPNSPLHF
TGTGCCAGCAGTTCGACTCCAAATTCACCCCTCCACTTT
>TRBV11-2|TRBJ1-5|NA|NA
CASSWGTDGHQPQHF
TGTGCCAGCAGCTGGGGCACGGATGGGCATCAGCCCCAGCATTTT
>TRBV28|TRBJ2-2|once|NA
CASSFAHTGELFF
TGTGCCAGCAGTTTCGCCCACACCGGGGAGCTGTTTTTT
>TRBV27|TRBJ2-1|NA|NA
CASSPGRIGEQFF
TGTGCCAGCAGTCCGGGACGAATTGGTGAGCAGTTCTTC
>TRBV13|TRBJ1-1|NA|NA
CASKTGDRAFF
TGTGCCAGTAAAACTGGGGACCGAGCTTTCTTT
>TRBV6-1|TRBJ2-3|NA|NA
CASSDPLQTDTQYF
TGTGCCAGCAGTGACCCTCTACAAACAGATACGCAGTATTTT
>TRBV28|TRBJ2-7|NA|NA
CATHGQTYEQYF
TGTGCCACCCACGGACAGACCTACGAGCAGTACTTC
>TRBV3-1/TRBV3-2|TRBJ1-3|few|NA
CASSWTDSGNTIYF
TGTGCCAGCAGCTGGACAGATAGTGGAAACACCATATATTTT